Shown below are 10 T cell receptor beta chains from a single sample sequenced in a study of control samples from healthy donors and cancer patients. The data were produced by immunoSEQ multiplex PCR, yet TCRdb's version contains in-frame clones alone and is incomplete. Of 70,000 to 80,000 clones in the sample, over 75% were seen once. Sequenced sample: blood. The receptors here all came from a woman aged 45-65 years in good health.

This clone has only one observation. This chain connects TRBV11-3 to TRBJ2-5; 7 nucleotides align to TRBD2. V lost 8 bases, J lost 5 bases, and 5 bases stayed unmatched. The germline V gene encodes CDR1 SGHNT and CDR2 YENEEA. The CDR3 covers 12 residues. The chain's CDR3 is CASSRGDETQYF. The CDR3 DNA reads TGTGCCAGCTCCCGGGGGGACGAGACCCAGTACTTC.

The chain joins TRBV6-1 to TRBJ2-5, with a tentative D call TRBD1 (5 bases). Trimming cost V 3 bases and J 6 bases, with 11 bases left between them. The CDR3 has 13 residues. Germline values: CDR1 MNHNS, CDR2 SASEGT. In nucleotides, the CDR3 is TGTGCCAGCAGTGATCCCAGGGCGCAGACCCAGTACTTC. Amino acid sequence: CASSDPRAQTQYF.

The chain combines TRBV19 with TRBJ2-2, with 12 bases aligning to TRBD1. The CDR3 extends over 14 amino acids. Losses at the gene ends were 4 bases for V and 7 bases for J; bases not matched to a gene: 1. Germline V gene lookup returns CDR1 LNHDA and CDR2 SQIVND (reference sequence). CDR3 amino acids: CASSRDRGLGELFF. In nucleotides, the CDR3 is TGTGCCAGTAGTAGGGACAGGGGGCTCGGGGAGCTGTTTTTT. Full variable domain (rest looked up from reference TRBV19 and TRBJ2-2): DGGITQSPKYLFRKEGQNVTLSCEQNLNHDAMYWYRQDPGQGLRLIYYSQIVNDFQKGDIAEGYSVSREKKESFPLTVTSAQKNPTAFYLCASSRDRGLGELFFGEGSRLTVL.

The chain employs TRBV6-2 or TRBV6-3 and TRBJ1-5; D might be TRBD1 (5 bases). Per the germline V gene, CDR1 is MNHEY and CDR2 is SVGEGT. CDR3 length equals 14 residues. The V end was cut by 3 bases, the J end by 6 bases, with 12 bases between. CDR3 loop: CASSYGRGPQPQHF. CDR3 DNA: TGTGCCAGCAGTTATGGTCGGGGACCTCAGCCCCAGCATTTT.

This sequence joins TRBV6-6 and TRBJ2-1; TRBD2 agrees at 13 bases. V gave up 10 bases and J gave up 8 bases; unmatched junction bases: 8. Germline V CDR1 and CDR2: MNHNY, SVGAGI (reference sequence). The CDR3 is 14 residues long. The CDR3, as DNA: TGTGCCACCCAGGCACTAGCGGGAGGGGATGAGCAGTTCTTC. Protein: CATQALAGGDEQFF.

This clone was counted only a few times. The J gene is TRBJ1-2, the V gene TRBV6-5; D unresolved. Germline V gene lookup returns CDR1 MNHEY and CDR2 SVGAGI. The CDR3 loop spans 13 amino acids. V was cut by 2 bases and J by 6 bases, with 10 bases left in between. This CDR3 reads CASSYTLSHGYTF. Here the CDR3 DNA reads TGTGCCAGCAGTTACACCCTTTCCCATGGCTACACCTTC.

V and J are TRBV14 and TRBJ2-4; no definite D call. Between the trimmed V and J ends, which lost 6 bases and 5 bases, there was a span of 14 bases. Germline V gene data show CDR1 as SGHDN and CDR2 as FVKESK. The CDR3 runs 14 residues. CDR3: CASSPSSLQNIQYF. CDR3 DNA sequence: TGTGCCAGCAGTCCCTCTTCCCTCCAAAACATTCAGTACTTC.

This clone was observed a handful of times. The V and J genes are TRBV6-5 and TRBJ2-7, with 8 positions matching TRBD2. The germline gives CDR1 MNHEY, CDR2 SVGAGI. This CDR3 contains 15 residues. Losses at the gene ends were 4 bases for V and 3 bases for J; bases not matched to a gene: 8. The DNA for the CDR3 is TGTGCCAGCAGTTTTTCGGGGGGGCAGAGCTACGAGCAGTACTTC. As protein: CASSFSGGQSYEQYF.

This CDR3 is CSVAGTANTEAFF. CDR3 DNA sequence: TGCAGCGTTGCCGGGACCGCGAACACTGAAGCTTTCTTT. The V call is TRBV29-1, the J call TRBJ1-1; D may be TRBD1 (5 bases). V was trimmed by 4 bases and J by 1 base, leaving 10 bases between them. CDR3 length: 13 amino acids. Germline V lookup: CDR1 SQVTM, CDR2 ANQGSEA.

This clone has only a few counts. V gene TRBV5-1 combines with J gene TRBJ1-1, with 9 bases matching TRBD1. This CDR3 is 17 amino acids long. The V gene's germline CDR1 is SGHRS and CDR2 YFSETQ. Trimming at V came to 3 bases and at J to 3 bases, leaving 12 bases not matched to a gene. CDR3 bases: TGCGCCAGCAGCTCCATCGGGACAGGGATGGGTGACACTGAAGCTTTCTTT. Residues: CASSSIGTGMGDTEAFF.